The present entry profiles one T cell receptor (beta chain) with its context. This clone was picked up one time. Its antigen has not been determined. No much larger clone is present one base from it, and per-base qualities are unavailable. This sample stems from a study of cytomegalovirus exposure and HLA in healthy donors (dated by TCRdb to about 2017). With regard to the full study: An earlier analysis of some 600 of the donors reported 276 Gb of sequence data and around 110 million unique TCR beta sequences obtained from about 179 million T cells. High-throughput TCR immunosequencing, statistical association of individual TCRs with disease status, and machine learning were combined to predict cytomegalovirus infection status. Among about 390 genotyped donors of the cohort, an average of around 240,000 unique TCR beta nucleotide sequences were sequenced per donor, roughly 20% of them non-productive. Four or five DR-DQ haplotypes were handled as single units for association and clustering because linkage in the cohort was strong. All discovery cohort repertoires had been generated on a single sequencing platform. In a later genetic analysis, genome-wide SNP genotypes for about three fifths of the 666 donors were used, and that subset was treated as a discovery cohort. Typing coverage varied by locus: about 620-630 donors for A, B, C, DRB1 and DQB1; roughly 560 for DQA1; about 590 for DPA1; approximately 450 for DPB1. To study patterns of TCR occurrence, a later analysis re-analyzed previously published TCR beta repertoires from several hundred donors and added high-resolution HLA genotyping. In the later analysis, no new phenotypic data were used to find candidate immune exposures; instead, reliance was placed on TCR beta sequences and their occurrence across donors. The genetic ancestry cluster associated with self-reported Caucasian donors included 81% of the roughly 360 genotyped donors. Roughly 300 gigabases of sequencing data and around 80 million unique TCR sequences made up an early release that covered over 550 HLA-typed donors. Alongside the repertoire data, information on donor age, sex, ethnicity and CMV serostatus was compiled. To decide whether each TCR beta V gene segment behaved as functional or pseudogenic, an earlier analysis of 587 of the donors relied on high-throughput TCR beta sequencing. A separate validation cohort of over 95 different subjects was used in addition to the 666-subject first cohort. Using immunosequencing, the study profiled T cell repertoires from about 620 subjects and related those repertoires to cytomegalovirus serostatus. The study aimed to test whether signatures of past pathogen exposure could be identified by cataloging public T cell receptors. Both class I and class II loci were covered by HLA typing, at four-digit resolution.

General conclusions and limits of the study: Because counts were too low, around 17 rarely observed V segments, including chromosome 9 orphons, were left out of the earlier analysis of approximately 580 of the donors. Correlated functional status among segregating V segments might reflect linkage disequilibrium, but an unknown experimental factor could not be ruled out. According to a later analysis, parvovirus B19, influenza, CMV and Epstein-Barr virus appeared linked to several top co-occurrence clusters. When HLA alleles, especially DR and DQ, strongly co-occurred, TCR associations were difficult to assign to individual alleles. CMV serostatus was the only immune exposure information available for the cohort. In a later analysis, TCR association rates were found to vary across HLA loci, with the most associated TCRs seen for DRB1 alleles and the fewest for HLA-C alleles. Across donors, most TCR sequences were observed very rarely, whereas some public TCRs were present in many individuals. A later analysis associated 16,951 TCR beta sequences with specific HLA alleles at a false discovery rate of 0.05. In an earlier analysis of roughly 500 of the donors, most TCR beta V segments appeared in productive rearrangements about 87% or about 30% of the time, broadly matching IMGT annotations. In a later analysis, HLA-associated TCR beta chains showed more clonal expansion and lower generation probabilities than non-associated chains that were equally common. HLA typing was unavailable for some donors at each locus, so association tests used only the typed subset. A cluster of highly shared sequence variants was judged likely to be a technical artifact of the sequencing pipeline. According to a later analysis, most CMV-associated TCR beta chains appeared to be HLA-restricted, and the HLA associations seemed to be driven largely by CMV exposure. A total of roughly 160 TCR beta chains were listed by the study as associated with cytomegalovirus. A later genetic analysis associated a missense DCLRE1C variant with V-gene and J-gene trimming of TCR beta chains, and an independent cohort replicated the association. In this cohort, only TCR beta chains were sequenced, and detectable features were limited by the absence of alpha or paired-chain data. A further reported finding was that TCR beta sequences accurately predicted the HLA-A and HLA-B alleles for most subjects in the first cohort. In both the original and validation cohorts, the classifier was reported to diagnose cytomegalovirus status with high specificity and sensitivity. According to the authors, the approach could potentially be generalized to other disease states and immunological phenotypes. The presence/absence analyses assumed that sequencing depth was roughly uniform across donors, and that assumption may not be true. Some IMGT-functional V segments, including TRBV6-2 and TRBV6-3, could not be distinguished by the 87-base-pair reads and were therefore excluded. Three of the identified cytomegalovirus-associated TCR beta chains were confirmed in vitro to be specific for cytomegalovirus antigens. A later genetic analysis reported fewer N-insertions in productive TCRs among donors in an Asian-associated ancestry cluster than the roughly 700-donor mean.

Taken from cysteine to phenylalanine, the CDR3 has 15 residues. The retained sequence is limited to the CDR3, 45 bases, with the frame set at the first base. CDR1 SGDLS and CDR2 YYNGEE were looked up in the germline V gene. Trimming costs V 3 bases and J 3 bases, and their ends lie 15 bases apart. The library was obtained by the immunoSEQ multiplex PCR assay. For the multiplex PCR, a mixture combining 60 forward primers for TCR Vbeta segments and 13 reverse primers for TCR Jbeta segments was used. Amplification of the CDR3 region of rearranged TCR beta genes was performed with a multiplex PCR assay on genomic DNA. Amplified TCR beta libraries were sequenced as 87-base-pair reads on the Illumina HiSeq System. For the original study's pipeline: A later analysis tallied around 87 million unique TCR beta chains across the 666 repertoires, and some 10 million of those chains were shared by two or more donors. Raw reads were error-corrected and collapsed into unique sequences with a nearest-neighbor algorithm that merged closely related sequences to remove PCR and sequencing errors. To assign V, D and J gene segments, CDR3 sequences were aligned to IMGT reference sequences. Each retained sequence needed at least a six-nucleotide match to both a V gene segment and a J gene segment. Rearrangements were called productive when the CDR3 lacked stop codons and stayed in frame with V and J; all others were non-productive. Following IMGT convention, CDR3 was defined as the stretch from the second conserved V-encoded cysteine to the conserved J-encoded phenylalanine. The earlier analysis of some 580 of the donors excluded any sequence lacking an unambiguous match to a single V gene segment. In an earlier analysis of several hundred of the donors, a V segment was called functional when productive rearrangements were above 56.7%, and segregating when the standard deviation between donors exceeded 5%. To diagnose cytomegalovirus status from the catalog of TCR beta chain sequences, a statistical classification framework was built. V and J gene assignment, in a later analysis, came from comparing TCR nucleotide sequences with IMGT/GENE-DB human TR gene sequences. The TCRdist pipeline was used in a later analysis to assign CDR3 sequences and most-parsimonious VDJ recombination scenarios. In a later analysis, each TCR beta chain was defined by its CDR3 amino acid sequence together with its V-gene family, and reads lacking a unique V-gene family were excluded. A later analysis removed 550 to 700 highly shared, low-generation-probability nucleotide sequences to deal with suspected cross-contamination and a sequencing artifact. For each public chain, a later analysis derived a clonal expansion index from normalized ranks of inferred template counts within each repertoire. In a later analysis, generation probabilities were computed using a VDJ recombination model fitted to out-of-frame rearrangements, and the results were checked against IGoR. Hypergeometric tests were used in a later analysis to score TCR-TCR, TCR-HLA and TCR-CMV co-occurrence, with a repertoire-size bias correction applied to the TCR pairs. A later analysis estimated false discovery rates by permuting HLA or CMV assignments 20 times. In a later analysis, co-occurring TCRs were grouped with DBSCAN, and TCRdist sequence similarity was added when clustering was performed within HLA-allele-positive subsets. Co-occurrence clustering excluded repertoires with fewer than 30,000 or more than 120,000 public chains, plus five with anomalous nucleotide sharing. In TCRdb, the immuneACCESS table is reduced to in-frame sequences with V and J assigned. These tables do not hold every clone; where another copy was compared, an unresolved V gene accounts for under half, and the others remain unexplained. Clone size and the V and J calls come from that table; the DNA yielded D and trimming. The table for this sample lists more than 100,000 clones; roughly 14% of them were counted only once. The ten largest make up 1.9% of the sample.

In total, fewer than 750 healthy bone marrow donors made up the cohort. At the time of sampling, all cohort members were nominally healthy, though unrecorded immune exposures were likely present. The donor was CMV seronegative and was included in the group of 352 seronegative cohort members. A peripheral blood sample was collected from each donor, and TCR beta sequencing was performed on peripheral blood mononuclear cells. The Qiagen DNeasy Blood Extraction Kit was used to extract genomic DNA from the blood cell samples. The TCR comes from a woman younger than 30 in good health and CMV-seronegative. Sequenced: PBMCs. This receptor chain uses TRBV9 and TRBJ1-1; the D gene is not confidently resolved. The DNA is TGTGCCAGCAGCGCCCTCGGCGCAGCGGACACTGAAGCTTTCTTT. The translation is CASSALGAADTEAFF.